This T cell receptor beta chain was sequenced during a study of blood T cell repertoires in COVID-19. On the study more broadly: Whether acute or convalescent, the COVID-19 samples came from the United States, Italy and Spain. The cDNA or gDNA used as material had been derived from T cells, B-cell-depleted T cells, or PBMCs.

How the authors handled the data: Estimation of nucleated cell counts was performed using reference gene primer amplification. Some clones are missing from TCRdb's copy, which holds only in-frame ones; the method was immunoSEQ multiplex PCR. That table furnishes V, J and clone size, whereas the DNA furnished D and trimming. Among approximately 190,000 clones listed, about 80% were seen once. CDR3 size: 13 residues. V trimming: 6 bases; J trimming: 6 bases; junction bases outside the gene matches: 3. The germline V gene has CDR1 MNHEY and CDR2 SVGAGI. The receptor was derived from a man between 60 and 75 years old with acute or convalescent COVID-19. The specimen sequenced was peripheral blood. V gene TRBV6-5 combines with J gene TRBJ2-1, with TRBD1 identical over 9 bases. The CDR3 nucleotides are TGTGCCAGCAGACAGGGGGCCCCCAATGAGCAGTTCTTC. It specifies CASRQGAPNEQFF.